This T cell receptor beta chain was identified during a study of shared clonotypes between healthy human individuals. Germline V CDR1 and CDR2: MNHEY, SMNVEV (reference sequence). The CDR3 runs 14 residues. Deletions cut 0 bases from V and 8 bases from J, with 13 bases between. On sorted subsets, replicate PCRs used 150 to 250 ng DNA, or tens of thousands of T cell genomes. This table comes from immunoSEQ multiplex PCR, and its TCRdb copy is limited to in-frame clones, with some not included. The sample has around 1,100,000 clones; around 77% are singletons. This chain connects TRBV27 to TRBJ1-2; weak D call: TRBD1 (5 bases). The sequencing input was memory CD4+ T cells from PBMCs. Subset specified: CD45RA-negative fraction. The TCR sequence derives from a man younger than 35 in good health. Some clones in this sample may be carry-over from other donors' samples. CDR3 region: CASSLSPTDLGYTF. CDR3 coding DNA: TGTGCCAGCAGTTTATCACCGACAGACCTAGGCTACACCTTC.